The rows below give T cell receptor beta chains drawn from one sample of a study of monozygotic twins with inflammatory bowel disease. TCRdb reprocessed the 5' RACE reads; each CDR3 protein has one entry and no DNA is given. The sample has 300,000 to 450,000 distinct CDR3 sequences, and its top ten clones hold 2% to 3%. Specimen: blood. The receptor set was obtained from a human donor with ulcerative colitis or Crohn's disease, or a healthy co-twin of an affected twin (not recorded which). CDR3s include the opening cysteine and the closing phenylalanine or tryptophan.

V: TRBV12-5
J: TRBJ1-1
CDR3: CASDQGRPNTEAFF

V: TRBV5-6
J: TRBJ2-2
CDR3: CASSRTGTNTGELFF

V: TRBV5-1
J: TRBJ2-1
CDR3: CASSLSAGVKTNEQFF

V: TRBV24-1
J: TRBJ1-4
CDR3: CATSDPGTGEGKLFF

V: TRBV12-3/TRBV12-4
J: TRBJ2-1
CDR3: CASTSSGGARNEQFF

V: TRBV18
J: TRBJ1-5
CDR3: CASSASRNRGRDQPQHF

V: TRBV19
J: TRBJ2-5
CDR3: CASSRSFGGLLETQYF

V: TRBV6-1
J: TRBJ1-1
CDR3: CASSEQGPNTEAFF

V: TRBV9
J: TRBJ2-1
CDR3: CASSVYVGGRDEQFF

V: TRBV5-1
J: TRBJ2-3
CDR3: CASDYSGPTDTQYF

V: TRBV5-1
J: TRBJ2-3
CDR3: CASSLYVTGGLTDTQYF